The present T cell receptor beta chain was sequenced within a study of shared T cell receptors in the human thymus. Germline loops: CDR1 MGHRA, CDR2 YSYEKL. The trim removed 0 bases at V and 1 base at J, leaving 5 bases unmatched. This CDR3 is built from 17 residues. Some clones are missing from TCRdb's copy, which holds only in-frame ones; the method was immunoSEQ multiplex PCR. Of hundreds of thousands of clones listed, around 87% were seen once; the top ten hold about 0.01%. In addition, the sample was reused for a study of human thymus T cells. As that report states: Donors were healthy Finnish infants having corrective surgery for congenital heart defects. The thymus tissue came from resections taken during corrective heart surgery. What appeared biased in thymic and blood repertoires was the usage of V and J genes. Thymic TCR repertoires of unrelated people reportedly overlapped highly.

The sample taken for sequencing was thymocytes. The TCR originated in a boy younger than two with a congenital heart defect. The J gene is TRBJ1-1, the V gene TRBV4-1; TRBD1 matches at 10 bases. The CDR3 DNA reads TGCGCCAGCAGCCAAGATTGGGACAGGGGCTGGAACACTGAAGCTTTCTTT. Amino acid sequence: CASSQDWDRGWNTEAFF.